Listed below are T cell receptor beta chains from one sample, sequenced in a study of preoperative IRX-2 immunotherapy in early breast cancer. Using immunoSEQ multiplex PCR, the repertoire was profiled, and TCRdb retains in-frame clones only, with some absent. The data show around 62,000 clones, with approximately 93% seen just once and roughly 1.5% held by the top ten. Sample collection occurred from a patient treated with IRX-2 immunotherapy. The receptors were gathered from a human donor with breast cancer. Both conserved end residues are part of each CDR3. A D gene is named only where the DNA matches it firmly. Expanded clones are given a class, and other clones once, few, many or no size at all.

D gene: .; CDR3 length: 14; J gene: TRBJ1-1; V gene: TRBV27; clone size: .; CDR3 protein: CASSPSRPTGKAFF; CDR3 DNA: TGTGCCAGCAGTCCCTCACGGCCGACAGGCAAAGCTTTCTTT
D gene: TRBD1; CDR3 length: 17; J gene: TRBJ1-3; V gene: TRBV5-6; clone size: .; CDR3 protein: CASSFRGPGNSGNTIYF; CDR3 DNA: TGTGCCAGCAGCTTTAGGGGGCCGGGAAACTCTGGAAACACCATATATTTT
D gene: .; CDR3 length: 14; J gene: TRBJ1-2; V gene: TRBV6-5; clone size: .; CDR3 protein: CASSYRNQIHGYTF; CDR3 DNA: TGTGCCAGCAGTTACCGGAATCAGATCCATGGCTACACCTTC
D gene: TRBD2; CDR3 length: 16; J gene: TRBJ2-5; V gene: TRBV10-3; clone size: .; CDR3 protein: CAIRDPAQGGEETQYF; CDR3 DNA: TGTGCCATCAGGGACCCAGCTCAGGGAGGGGAGGAGACCCAGTACTTC
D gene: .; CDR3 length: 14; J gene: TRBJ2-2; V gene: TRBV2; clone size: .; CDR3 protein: CATKPGQNTGELFF; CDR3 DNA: TGTGCCACAAAGCCGGGACAAAACACCGGGGAGCTGTTTTTT
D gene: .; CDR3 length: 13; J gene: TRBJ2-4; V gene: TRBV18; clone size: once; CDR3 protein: CASLQGVGNIQYF; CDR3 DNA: TGTGCCAGCTTACAGGGAGTAGGAAACATTCAGTACTTC
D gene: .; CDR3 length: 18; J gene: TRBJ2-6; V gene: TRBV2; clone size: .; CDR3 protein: CASSEALQVFSGANVLTF; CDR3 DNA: TGTGCCAGCAGTGAAGCGCTTCAGGTATTCTCTGGGGCCAACGTCCTGACTTTC
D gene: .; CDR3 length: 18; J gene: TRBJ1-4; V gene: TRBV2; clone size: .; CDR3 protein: CAIPYSVRPTTTNEKLFF; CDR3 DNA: TGTGCCATCCCATACTCCGTTCGCCCAACAACAACTAATGAAAAACTGTTTTTT
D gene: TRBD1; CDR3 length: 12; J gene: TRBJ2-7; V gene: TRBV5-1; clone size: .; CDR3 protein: CASSLVDREQYF; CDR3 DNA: TGCGCCAGCAGCTTGGTTGACAGGGAACAGTACTTC
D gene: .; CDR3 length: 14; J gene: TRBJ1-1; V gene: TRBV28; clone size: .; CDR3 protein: CASTPQGESTEAFF; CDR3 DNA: TGTGCCAGCACCCCACAGGGCGAGAGTACTGAAGCTTTCTTT
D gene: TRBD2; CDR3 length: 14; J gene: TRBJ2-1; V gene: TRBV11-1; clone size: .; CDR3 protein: CASSSRGGAGEQFF; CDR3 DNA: TGTGCCAGCAGCTCCCGCGGGGGGGCAGGTGAGCAGTTCTTC
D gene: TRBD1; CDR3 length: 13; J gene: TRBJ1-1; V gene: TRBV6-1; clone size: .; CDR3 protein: CASAGRGSTEAFF; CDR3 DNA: TGTGCCAGTGCTGGCAGGGGGTCCACTGAAGCTTTCTTT
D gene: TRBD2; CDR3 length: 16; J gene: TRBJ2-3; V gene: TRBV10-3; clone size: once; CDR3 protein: CAISAAGTRRTDTQYF; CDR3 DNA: TGTGCCATCAGCGCTGCCGGGACTAGGAGAACAGATACGCAGTATTTT
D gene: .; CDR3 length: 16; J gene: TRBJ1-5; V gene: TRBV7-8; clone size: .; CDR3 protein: CASSFLAGYSNQPQHF; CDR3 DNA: TGTGCCAGCAGCTTTCTGGCGGGGTACAGCAATCAGCCCCAGCATTTT
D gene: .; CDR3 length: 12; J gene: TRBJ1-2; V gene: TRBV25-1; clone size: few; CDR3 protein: CASSTSAYGYTF; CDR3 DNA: TGTGCCAGCAGTACAAGCGCCTATGGCTACACCTTC
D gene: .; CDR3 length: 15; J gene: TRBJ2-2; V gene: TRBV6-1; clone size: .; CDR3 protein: CASRTAREGAGELFF; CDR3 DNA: TGTGCCAGCAGGACGGCCAGGGAGGGGGCCGGGGAGCTGTTTTTT
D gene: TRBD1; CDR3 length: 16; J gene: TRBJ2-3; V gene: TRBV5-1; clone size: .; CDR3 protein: CASSLSRTGGSDTQYF; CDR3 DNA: TGCGCCAGCAGCCTCTCCCGGACAGGGGGGTCAGATACGCAGTATTTT
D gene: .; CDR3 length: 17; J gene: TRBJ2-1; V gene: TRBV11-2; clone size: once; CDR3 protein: CASSSQGGIISYNEQFF; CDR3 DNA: TGTGCCAGCAGCTCCCAGGGGGGGATCATCTCCTACAATGAGCAGTTCTTC
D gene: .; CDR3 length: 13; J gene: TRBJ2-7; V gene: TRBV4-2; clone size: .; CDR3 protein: CASSQGPGHEQYF; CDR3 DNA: TGTGCCAGCAGCCAAGGACCTGGCCACGAGCAGTACTTC
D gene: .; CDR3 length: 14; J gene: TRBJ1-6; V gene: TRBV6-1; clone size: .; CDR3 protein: CASSDGGALSPLHF; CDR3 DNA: TGTGCCAGCAGTGACGGGGGGGCTCTTTCACCCCTCCACTTT
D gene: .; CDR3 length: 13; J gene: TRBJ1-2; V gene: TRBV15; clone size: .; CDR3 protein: CATSKPPNYGYTF; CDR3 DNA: TGTGCCACCAGCAAGCCACCTAACTATGGCTACACCTTC
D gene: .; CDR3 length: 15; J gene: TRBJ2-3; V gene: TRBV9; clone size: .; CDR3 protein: CASSVEGGGLDTQYF; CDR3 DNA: TGTGCCAGCAGCGTAGAAGGGGGGGGATTGGATACGCAGTATTTT
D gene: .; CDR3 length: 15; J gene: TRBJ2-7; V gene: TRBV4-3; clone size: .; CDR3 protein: CASSHIPGTQYEQYF; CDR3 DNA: TGCGCCAGCAGCCATATCCCAGGCACACAATACGAGCAGTACTTC
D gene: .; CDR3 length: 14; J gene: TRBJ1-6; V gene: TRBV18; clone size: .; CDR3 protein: CASSPGGEHSPLHF; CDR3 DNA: TGTGCCAGCTCACCCGGGGGGGAGCATTCACCCCTCCACTTT
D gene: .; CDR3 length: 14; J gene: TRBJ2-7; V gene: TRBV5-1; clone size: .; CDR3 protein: CASSSRGNTYEQYF; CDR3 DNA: TGCGCCAGCAGCTCCCGGGGCAATACCTACGAGCAGTACTTC
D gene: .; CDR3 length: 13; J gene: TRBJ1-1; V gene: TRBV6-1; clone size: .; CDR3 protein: CASSPRPNTEAFF; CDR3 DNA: TGTGCCAGCAGTCCCCGGCCGAACACTGAAGCTTTCTTT
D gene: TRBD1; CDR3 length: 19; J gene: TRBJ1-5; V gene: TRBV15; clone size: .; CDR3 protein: CATSRGWGGTGFSNQPQHF; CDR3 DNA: TGTGCCACCAGCAGAGGGTGGGGGGGGACAGGGTTTAGCAATCAGCCCCAGCATTTT
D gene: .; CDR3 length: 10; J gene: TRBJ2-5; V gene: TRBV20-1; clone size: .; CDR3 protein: CSAREGNQYF; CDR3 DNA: TGCAGTGCTAGGGAGGGAAACCAGTACTTC
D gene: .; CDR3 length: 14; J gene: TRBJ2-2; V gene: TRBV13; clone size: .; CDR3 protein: CASSAFGGTGELFF; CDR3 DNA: TGTGCCAGCAGCGCCTTTGGGGGCACCGGGGAGCTGTTTTTT
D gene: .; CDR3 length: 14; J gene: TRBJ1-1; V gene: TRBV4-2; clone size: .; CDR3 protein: CASSQVSEGTEAFF; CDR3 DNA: TGTGCCAGCAGCCAAGTTTCGGAGGGAACTGAAGCTTTCTTT
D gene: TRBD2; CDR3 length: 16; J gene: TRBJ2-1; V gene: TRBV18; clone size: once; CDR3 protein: CASSPMPAGVIMEQFF; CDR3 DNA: TGTGCCAGCTCACCAATGCCAGCGGGGGTGATCATGGAGCAGTTCTTC
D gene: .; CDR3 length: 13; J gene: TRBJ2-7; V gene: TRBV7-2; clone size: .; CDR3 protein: CASSLVVFYEQYF; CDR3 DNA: TGTGCCAGCAGCTTAGTGGTGTTCTACGAGCAGTACTTC
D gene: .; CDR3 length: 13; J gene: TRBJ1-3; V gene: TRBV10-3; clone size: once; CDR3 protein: CAITPGQGNTIYF; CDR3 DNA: TGTGCCATCACCCCGGGACAAGGAAACACCATATATTTT
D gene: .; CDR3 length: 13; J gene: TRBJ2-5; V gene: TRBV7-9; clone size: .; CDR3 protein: CASSQTAGETQYF; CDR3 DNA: TGTGCCAGCAGCCAGACAGCAGGGGAGACCCAGTACTTC
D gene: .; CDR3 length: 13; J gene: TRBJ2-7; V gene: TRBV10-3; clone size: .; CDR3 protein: CATRTAGFDEQYF; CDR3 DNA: TGTGCCACCCGCACGGCGGGTTTCGACGAGCAGTACTTC
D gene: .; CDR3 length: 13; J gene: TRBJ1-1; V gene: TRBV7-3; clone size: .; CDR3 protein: CASSKGQSTEAFF; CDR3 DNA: TGTGCCAGCAGCAAAGGACAGTCGACTGAAGCTTTCTTT
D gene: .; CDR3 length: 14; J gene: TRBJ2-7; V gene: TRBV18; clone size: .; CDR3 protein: CASSLGQGGDEQYF; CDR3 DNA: TGTGCCAGCTCACTAGGGCAGGGAGGAGACGAGCAGTACTTC
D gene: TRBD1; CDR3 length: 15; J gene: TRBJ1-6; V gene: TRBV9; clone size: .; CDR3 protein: CASSGLQGSGSPLHF; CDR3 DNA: TGTGCCAGCAGCGGTCTACAGGGGTCAGGCTCACCCCTCCACTTT
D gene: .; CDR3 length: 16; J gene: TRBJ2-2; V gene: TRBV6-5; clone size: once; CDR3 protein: CASSSSASGATGELFF; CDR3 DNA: TGTGCCAGCAGTTCCTCTGCGAGTGGGGCTACCGGGGAGCTGTTTTTT
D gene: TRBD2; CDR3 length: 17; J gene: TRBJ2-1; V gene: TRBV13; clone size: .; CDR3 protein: CASSLGTSGPSYNEQFF; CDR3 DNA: TGTGCCAGCAGTTTAGGGACTAGCGGTCCCTCCTACAATGAGCAGTTCTTC
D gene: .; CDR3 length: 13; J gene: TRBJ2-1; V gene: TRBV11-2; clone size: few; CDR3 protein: CASSQGRTPSRFF; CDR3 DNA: TGTGCCAGCAGCCAAGGACGAACCCCGAGCAGGTTCTTC
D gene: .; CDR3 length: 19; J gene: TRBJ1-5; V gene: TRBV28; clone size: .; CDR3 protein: CASSWVKGFKSSRGQPQHF; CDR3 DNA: TGTGCCAGCAGTTGGGTCAAGGGGTTTAAATCGAGTCGGGGTCAGCCCCAGCATTTT
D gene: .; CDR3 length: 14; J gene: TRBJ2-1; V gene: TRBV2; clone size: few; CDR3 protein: CASSEATSPGEQFF; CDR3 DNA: TGTGCCAGCAGTGAAGCTACTAGCCCGGGTGAGCAGTTCTTC
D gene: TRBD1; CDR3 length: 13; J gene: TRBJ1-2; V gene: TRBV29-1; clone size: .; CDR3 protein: CSVRQTGNYGYTF; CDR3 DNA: TGCAGCGTTCGACAGACAGGGAACTATGGCTACACCTTC
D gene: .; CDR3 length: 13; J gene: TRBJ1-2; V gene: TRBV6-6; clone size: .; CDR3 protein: CASSTGGAYGYTF; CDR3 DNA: TGTGCCAGCAGCACTGGAGGGGCTTATGGCTACACCTTC
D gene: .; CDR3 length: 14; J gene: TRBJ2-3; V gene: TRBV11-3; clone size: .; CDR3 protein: CASWGASGTDTQYF; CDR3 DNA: TGTGCCAGCTGGGGGGCTTCGGGCACAGATACGCAGTATTTT
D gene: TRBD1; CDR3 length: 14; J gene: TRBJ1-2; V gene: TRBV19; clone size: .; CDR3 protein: CASSTRDRGGGYTF; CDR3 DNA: TGTGCCAGTAGTACCCGGGACAGGGGCGGAGGCTACACCTTC
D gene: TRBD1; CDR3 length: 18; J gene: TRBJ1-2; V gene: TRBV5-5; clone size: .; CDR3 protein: CASSPTPGQGIGSYGYTF; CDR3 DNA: TGTGCCAGCAGCCCAACGCCCGGACAGGGGATTGGCAGCTATGGCTACACCTTC
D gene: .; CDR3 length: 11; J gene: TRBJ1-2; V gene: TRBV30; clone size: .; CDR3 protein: CASLGGHGYTF; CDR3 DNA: TGTGCCTCCTTAGGAGGGCATGGCTACACCTTC
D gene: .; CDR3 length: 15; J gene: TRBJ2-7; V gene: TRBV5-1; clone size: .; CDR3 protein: CASSLVGQTSYEQYF; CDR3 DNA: TGCGCCAGCAGCTTGGTTGGACAGACCTCCTACGAGCAGTACTTC
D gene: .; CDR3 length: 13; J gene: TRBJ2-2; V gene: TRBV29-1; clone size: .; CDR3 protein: CSVGDPGTGELFF; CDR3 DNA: TGCAGCGTTGGCGACCCGGGCACCGGGGAGCTGTTTTTT
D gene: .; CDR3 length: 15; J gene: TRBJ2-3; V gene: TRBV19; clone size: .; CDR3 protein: CASSMLVRSTDTQYF; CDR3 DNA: TGTGCCAGTAGTATGTTGGTGAGGAGCACAGATACGCAGTATTTT
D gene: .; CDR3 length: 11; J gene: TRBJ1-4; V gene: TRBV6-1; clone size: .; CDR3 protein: CASSHGEKLFF; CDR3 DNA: TGTGCCAGCAGCCATGGCGAAAAACTGTTTTTT
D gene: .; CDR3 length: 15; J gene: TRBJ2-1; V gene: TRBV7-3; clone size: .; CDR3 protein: CASRSRVGTDNEQFF; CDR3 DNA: TGTGCCAGCAGGTCACGGGTTGGAACGGACAATGAGCAGTTCTTC